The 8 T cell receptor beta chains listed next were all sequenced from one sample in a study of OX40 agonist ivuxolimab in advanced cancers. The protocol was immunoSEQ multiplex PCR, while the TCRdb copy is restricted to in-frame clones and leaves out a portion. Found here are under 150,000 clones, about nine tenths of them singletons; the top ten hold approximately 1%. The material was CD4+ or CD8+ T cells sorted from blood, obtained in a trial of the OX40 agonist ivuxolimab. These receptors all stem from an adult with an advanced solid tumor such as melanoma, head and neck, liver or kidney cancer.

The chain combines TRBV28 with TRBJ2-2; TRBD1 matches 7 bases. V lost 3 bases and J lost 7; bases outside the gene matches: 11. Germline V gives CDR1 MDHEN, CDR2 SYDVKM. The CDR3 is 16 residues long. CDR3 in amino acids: CASSFLGQGVIGELFF. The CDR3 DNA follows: TGTGCCAGCAGTTTTCTTGGGCAGGGGGTCATCGGGGAGCTGTTTTTT.

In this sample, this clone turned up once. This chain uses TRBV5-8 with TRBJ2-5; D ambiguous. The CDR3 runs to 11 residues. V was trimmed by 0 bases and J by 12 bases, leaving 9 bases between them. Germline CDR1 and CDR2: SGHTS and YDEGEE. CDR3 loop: CASSLVAVEYF. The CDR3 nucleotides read TGTGCCAGCAGCTTGGTCGCGGTGGAGTACTTC.

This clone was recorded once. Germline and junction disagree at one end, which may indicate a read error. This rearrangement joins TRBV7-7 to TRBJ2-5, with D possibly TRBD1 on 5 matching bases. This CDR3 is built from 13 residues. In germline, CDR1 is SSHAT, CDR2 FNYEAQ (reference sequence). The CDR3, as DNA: TGTGCTAGCAGCTCCGACAGCCAAGAGACCCAGTACTTC. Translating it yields CASSSDSQETQYF.

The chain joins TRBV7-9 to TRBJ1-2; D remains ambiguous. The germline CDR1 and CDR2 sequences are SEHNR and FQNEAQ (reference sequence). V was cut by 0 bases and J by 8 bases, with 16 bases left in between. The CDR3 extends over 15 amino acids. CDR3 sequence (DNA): TGTGCCAGCAGCTTAGCGGAGATCTTAGTGTTAGGCTACACCTTC. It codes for CASSLAEILVLGYTF.

For the CDR3, the DNA is TGTGCCAGCCGAGCGGGAGAGGGAAATGAGCAGTTCTTC. Translation: CASRAGEGNEQFF. This chain uses TRBV7-2 with TRBJ2-1, with 8 nucleotides matching TRBD2. The CDR3 consists of 13 residues. Trimming cost V 8 bases and J 7 bases; bases outside gene matches: 7. Germline V gene sequence: CDR1 SGHTA, CDR2 FQGNSA.

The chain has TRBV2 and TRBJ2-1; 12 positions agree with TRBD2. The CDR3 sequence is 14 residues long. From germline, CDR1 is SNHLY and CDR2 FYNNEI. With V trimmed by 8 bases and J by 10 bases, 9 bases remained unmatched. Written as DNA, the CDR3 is TGTGCCAGCCGAACTAGCGGGAGGTCGGGGGAGCAGTTCTTC. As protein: CASRTSGRSGEQFF.

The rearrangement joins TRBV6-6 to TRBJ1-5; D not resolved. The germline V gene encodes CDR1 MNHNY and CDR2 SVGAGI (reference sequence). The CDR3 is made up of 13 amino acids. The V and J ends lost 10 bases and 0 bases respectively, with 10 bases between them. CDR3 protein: CAIQWDSNQPQHF. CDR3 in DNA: TGTGCCATCCAGTGGGATAGCAATCAGCCCCAGCATTTT.

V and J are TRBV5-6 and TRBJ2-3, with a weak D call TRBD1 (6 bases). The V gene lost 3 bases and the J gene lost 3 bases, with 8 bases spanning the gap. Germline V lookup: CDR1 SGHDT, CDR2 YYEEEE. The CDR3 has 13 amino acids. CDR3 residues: CASSWGRTDTQYF. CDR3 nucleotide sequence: TGTGCCAGCAGCTGGGGGCGAACAGATACGCAGTATTTT.